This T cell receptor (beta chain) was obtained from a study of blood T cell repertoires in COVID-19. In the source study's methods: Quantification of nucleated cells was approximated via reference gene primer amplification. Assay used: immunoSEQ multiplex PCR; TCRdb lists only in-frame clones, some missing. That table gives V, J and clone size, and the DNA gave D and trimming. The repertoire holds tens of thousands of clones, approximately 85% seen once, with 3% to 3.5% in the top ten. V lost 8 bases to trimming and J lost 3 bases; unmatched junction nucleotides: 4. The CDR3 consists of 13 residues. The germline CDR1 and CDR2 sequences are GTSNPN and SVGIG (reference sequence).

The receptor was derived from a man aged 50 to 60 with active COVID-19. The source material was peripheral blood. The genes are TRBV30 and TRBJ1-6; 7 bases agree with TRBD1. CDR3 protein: CASRTGYNSPLHF. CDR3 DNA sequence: TGTGCCAGCCGGACAGGCTATAATTCACCCCTCCACTTT.